A single sample gave rise to the 10 T cell receptor beta chains below, sequenced in a study of somatic mutations in cytotoxic T cells in rheumatoid arthritis (dated by TCRdb to 2015 to 2018). Libraries were prepared through the immunoSEQ multiplex PCR assay. The immuneACCESS repertoire file appears here via TCRdb, limited to in-frame rearrangements. These files lack a portion of the clones; in checked studies, under half of the deficit traces to unresolved V genes, and the cause of the others is not known. The sample includes 8,500 to 11,000 clones, with about 81% observed a single time. In total, the top ten clones hold more than 15% of the sample. The sequenced material came from CD8+ T cells sorted from blood. These receptors originate from a woman between 50 and 59 years old in good health.

The chain recombines TRBV27 with TRBJ2-2, with TRBD1 matching 9 bases. Germline V gene lookup returns CDR1 MNHEY and CDR2 SMNVEV (reference sequence). The CDR3 totals 16 residues. V shed 5 bases and J 4 bases; nucleotides not matched to a gene: 8. CDR3 amino acids: CASSPFSDRGTGELFF. The CDR3 nucleotides read TGTGCCAGCAGTCCTTTCTCGGACAGGGGCACCGGGGAGCTGTTTTTT.

V gene TRBV27 combines with J gene TRBJ2-5; weak D call: TRBD1 (6 bases). This CDR3 region has 13 residues. The V gene's germline CDR1 is MNHEY and CDR2 SMNVEV (reference sequence). Trimming took off 4 bases at V and 5 bases at J, with 11 bases between the two ends. CDR3 in DNA: TGTGCCAGCAGTTCCCGACAGGAGGAGACCCAGTACTTC. Residues: CASSSRQEETQYF.

Comments on this clone: Germline and junction disagree at one end, which may indicate a read error. In the same sample, other DNA sequences code for this CDR3. The genes are TRBV9 and TRBJ2-1; 7 positions match TRBD2. This CDR3 is built from 15 residues. Germline CDR1 is SGDLS and CDR2 is YYNGEE. CDR3 sequence (DNA): TGCGCCAGCAGCGTAGGCGGCGGGGGTAACAATGAGCAGTTCTTC. Translation: CASSVGGGGNNEQFF.

The chain is built from TRBV28 and TRBJ2-5, with TRBD2 matching 15 bases. V was clipped by 1 base and J by 4 bases; unmatched bases: 4. The CDR3 loop spans 17 amino acids. Germline CDR1 is MDHEN and CDR2 is SYDVKM. CDR3 sequence reads: CASSLYGLAGGPETQYF. The CDR3 DNA sequence: TGTGCCAGCAGTTTATACGGACTAGCGGGAGGGCCAGAGACCCAGTACTTC.

This clone is medium-sized (0.01 to 0.1%) within its sample. This sequence joins TRBV6-1 and TRBJ1-2; TRBD1 matches 7 bases. The CDR3 has 15 residues. The junction had 12 bases not matched to a gene; V was cut back by 7 bases and J by 4 bases. Germline lookup yields CDR1 MNHNS and CDR2 SASEGT. DNA for the CDR3: TGTGCCAGCACCCAAGGAGAGGGGGCCGGCTATGGCTACACCTTC. Translation gives CASTQGEGAGYGYTF.

V is TRBV7-9 and J is TRBJ2-1; D is possibly TRBD1 (6 bases). The CDR3 consists of 13 residues. Trimming removed 6 bases from V and 4 bases from J, with 10 bases in between. Per the germline V gene, CDR1 is SEHNR and CDR2 is FQNEAQ (reference sequence). CDR3 nucleotide sequence: TGTGCCAGCAGGCAGGACAGTTACAATGAGCAGTTCTTC. Translating gives CASRQDSYNEQFF.

The chain is built from TRBV30 and TRBJ2-7; 9 bases match TRBD2. The CDR3 loop spans 14 amino acids. Germline CDR1 is GTSNPN and CDR2 is SVGIG (reference sequence). Trimming at V came to 2 bases and at J to 2 bases, leaving 4 bases not matched to a gene. The CDR3 spells CAWSTLAGPYEQYF. In nucleotides, the CDR3 is TGTGCCTGGAGTACTCTAGCGGGGCCCTACGAGCAGTACTTC.

The chain is built from TRBV27 and TRBJ1-2; 11 bases map to TRBD1. Germline lookup yields CDR1 MNHEY and CDR2 SMNVEV (reference sequence). The length of the CDR3 is 14 residues. V gave up 6 bases and J gave up 4 bases; unmatched junction bases: 4. In DNA, the CDR3 is TGTGCCAGCAGCCGGGACAGGGGGTTCTATGGCTACACCTTC. This translates into CASSRDRGFYGYTF.

This chain connects TRBV2 to TRBJ2-7; D unresolved. The CDR3 is 14 amino acids. V was pared by 3 bases and J by 5 bases, with 14 bases between. Germline V CDR1 and CDR2: SNHLY, FYNNEI. CDR3 bases: TGTGCCAGCAGTGAGAAGGAACAGATCAACGAGCAGTACTTC. Amino acid sequence: CASSEKEQINEQYF. Combining the CDR3 with reference TRBV2 and TRBJ2-7 gives the whole variable domain EPEVTQTPSHQVTQMGQEVILRCVPISNHLYFYWYRQILGQKVEFLVSFYNNEISEKSEIFDDQFSVERPDGSNFTLKIRSTKLEDSAMYFCASSEKEQINEQYFGPGTRLTVT.

The chain couples TRBV6-1 to TRBJ2-2, with D possibly being TRBD1 (6 bases). CDR3 length equals 16 residues. Between the trimmed V and J ends, which lost 1 base and 1 base, there was a span of 10 bases. Germline-derived CDR1 and CDR2 are MNHNS and SASEGT. The CDR3 spells CASSEDRVWNTGELFF. The CDR3 DNA sequence: TGTGCCAGCAGTGAAGACAGGGTGTGGAACACCGGGGAGCTGTTTTTT.